These 8 T cell receptor beta chains originate from one sample sequenced in a study of T cell repertoires in cytomegalovirus infection. Their specific antigens are unknown. Via MiXCR, TCRdb re-called the reads, giving one row per CDR3 protein. This table holds fewer than 900,000 distinct CDR3 sequences, almost 30% found once. Source: cultured CD8+ T cells from PBMCs, taken from culture after CMV antigen stimulation. The origin of the receptors is a human donor in good health (CMV status not recorded). Some clones in this sample may be carry-over from other donors' samples.

The CDR3 loop is CASSPSQASTEAFF. The CDR3 nucleotides are TGCGCCAGCAGCCCGTCACAGGCCAGCACTGAAGCTTTCTTT. J is TRBJ1-1 and V is TRBV5-1, with a possible D match to TRBD1 (5 bases). Germline CDR1 is SGHRS and CDR2 is YFSETQ. Trimming cost V 4 bases and J 4 bases, with 14 bases left between them. This CDR3 contains 14 residues.

This clonotype was found a few times. V is TRBV12-3 or TRBV12-4 and J is TRBJ2-7, with D tentatively TRBD1 (5 bases). V was pared by 6 bases and J by 3 bases, with 18 bases between. There are 15 residues in the CDR3. The CDR3 region has the DNA TGTGCCAGCAGCCCTGGAAAACAGGTGGGCTACGAGCAGTACTTC. Translation gives CASSPGKQVGYEQYF.

Turning to this clonotype: This may arise from a read error, as a much more abundant clone is one base away. The chain employs TRBV7-6 and TRBJ1-1; 9 positions agree with TRBD1. V shed 6 bases and J 1 base; nucleotides not matched to a gene: 6. Germline-derived CDR1 and CDR2 are SGHVS and FNYEAQ. CDR3 length: 15 residues. The CDR3 nucleotides read TGTGCCAGCAGTACCTCGACAGGGGGGAACACTGAAGCTTTCTTT. Its protein product is CASSTSTGGNTEAFF.

The chain uses TRBV6-5 and TRBJ2-7; TRBD1 aligns across 7 bases. Germline assignment: CDR1 MNHEY and CDR2 SVGAGI. J gave up 2 bases and V 8 bases, and 6 bases lay outside the gene matches. The CDR3 totals 13 residues. CDR3 amino acids: CASGPGQPYEQYF. For the CDR3, the DNA is TGTGCCAGCGGGCCGGGACAGCCCTACGAGCAGTACTTC.

V is TRBV5-1 and J is TRBJ1-5; TRBD1 is a possible D gene (6 bases). The V gene lost 4 bases and the J gene lost 7 bases, with 12 bases spanning the gap. The CDR3 length is 13 residues. CDR1 SGHRS and CDR2 YFSETQ come from the germline V gene. CDR3 amino acids: CASSAVQGQPQHF. In DNA form, the CDR3 reads TGCGCCAGCAGCGCCGTGCAGGGGCAGCCCCAGCATTTT.

The chain recombines TRBV6-6 with TRBJ1-1, with D uncertain. This CDR3 has 11 residues. V shed 8 bases and J shed 4 bases, with 8 bases lying between them. Per the germline V gene, CDR1 is MNHNY and CDR2 is SVGAGI (reference sequence). The CDR3 DNA reads TGTGCCAGCGACTTCGGCACTGAAGCTTTCTTT. Amino acids: CASDFGTEAFF.

This clonotype was observed a handful of times. The chain carries TRBV20-1 and TRBJ1-2; D is ambiguous. The CDR3 extends over 14 amino acids. V lost 1 base and J lost 0, with 9 bases in between. CDR1 DFQATT and CDR2 SNEGSKA come from the germline V gene (reference sequence). Here the CDR3 reads CSARGDKTNYGYTF. The CDR3 nucleotides read TGCAGTGCTAGAGGAGATAAGACTAACTATGGCTACACCTTC.

V usage is TRBV6-5 and J usage is TRBJ1-2; a possible D gene is TRBD1 (5 bases). The CDR3 has 11 amino acids. Trimming took off 5 bases at V and 7 bases at J, with 8 bases between the two ends. Germline lookup yields CDR1 MNHEY and CDR2 SVGAGI. Here the CDR3 reads CASSPGRGYTF. The CDR3, as DNA: TGTGCCAGCAGTCCGGGACGTGGCTACACCTTC.